These 32 T cell receptor beta chains share one sample of origin, sequenced in a study of T cell changes during pregnancy in multiple sclerosis (dated by TCRdb to the late 2010s). The library was generated by the immunoSEQ multiplex PCR assay. As stored in TCRdb, this immuneACCESS dataset retains in-frame rearrangements with V and J assigned. A fraction of the clones does not appear; measured against another copy, unresolved V genes explain less than half of the discrepancy, and the remainder lacks a known reason. For this sample there are approximately 89,000 clones; 90% to 95% appear just once. Together, the top ten hold about 0.78% of the sample. Material: peripheral blood, obtained in the third trimester of pregnancy. These receptors originate from a female donor with multiple sclerosis, enrolled in a pregnancy study.

The chain has TRBV18 and TRBJ1-3; TRBD1 matches 8 bases. The CDR3 is 16 amino acids. Germline trimming cut 3 bases from V and 4 bases from J; bases unmatched to any gene: 8. CDR1 KGHSH and CDR2 LQKENI come from the germline V gene. The CDR3 bases are TGTGCCAGCTCACCTTCGACAGGGGTGACCGGAAACACCATATATTTT. It specifies CASSPSTGVTGNTIYF.

This chain links TRBV5-1 with TRBJ2-7; 7 positions match TRBD1. After removal of 7 bases from V and 3 bases from J, the junction contained 7 bases not matched to a gene. This CDR3 has 13 residues. CDR1 is SGHRS and CDR2 is YFSETQ in the germline V gene. The CDR3 protein is CASAGTADYEQYF. CDR3 in DNA: TGCGCCAGCGCCGGGACAGCAGACTACGAGCAGTACTTC. Using reference TRBV5-1 and TRBJ2-7 for the parts outside the CDR3, the full variable domain is KAGVTQTPRYLIKTRGQQVTLSCSPISGHRSVSWYQQTPGQGLQFLFEYFSETQRNKGNFPGRFSGRQFSNSRSEMNVSTLELGDSALYLCASAGTADYEQYFGPGTRLTVT.

This sequence joins TRBV7-9 and TRBJ2-1; 8 bases are shared with TRBD1. The junction had 6 bases not matched to a gene; V was cut back by 4 bases and J by 7 bases. The CDR3 extends over 14 amino acids. Germline V gene data show CDR1 as SEHNR and CDR2 as FQNEAQ (reference sequence). The CDR3 spells CASSSLRGRNEQFF. DNA for the CDR3: TGTGCCAGCAGCTCCCTCAGGGGGCGAAATGAGCAGTTCTTC.

The V and J genes are TRBV5-1 and TRBJ2-7, with D possibly being TRBD2 (6 bases). The CDR3 covers 16 residues. The germline CDR1 and CDR2 sequences are SGHRS and YFSETQ. Trimming took off 4 bases at V and 5 bases at J, with 22 bases between the two ends. Written as DNA, the CDR3 is TGCGCCAGCAGCCCCGACTTTGGTGGGGGGAACAACGAGCAGTACTTC. Its protein product is CASSPDFGGGNNEQYF.

The CDR3 DNA follows: TGTGCCAGCAGTCAACCGGGTGTCACAGATACGCAGTATTTT. Protein: CASSQPGVTDTQYF. V usage is TRBV27 and J usage is TRBJ2-3; D remains unclear. V lost 5 bases and J lost 2, with 11 bases in between. Per the germline V gene, CDR1 is MNHEY and CDR2 is SMNVEV (reference sequence). The CDR3 has 14 residues.

The V call is TRBV5-1, the J call TRBJ2-1, with TRBD2 identical over 9 bases. The CDR3 sequence is 15 residues long. The junction had 3 bases not matched to a gene; V was cut back by 5 bases and J by 0 bases. Germline V gene data show CDR1 as SGHRS and CDR2 as YFSETQ. CDR3: CASSQRGDSYNEQFF. For the CDR3, the DNA is TGCGCCAGCAGTCAGCGGGGGGACTCCTACAATGAGCAGTTCTTC.

This sequence joins TRBV27 and TRBJ2-2; D is undetermined. V shed 6 bases and J shed 2 bases, with 13 bases lying between them. CDR1 is MNHEY, CDR2 SMNVEV, per germline (reference sequence). This CDR3 has 15 residues. The CDR3 sequence: CASRPYDTNTGELFF. The CDR3 nucleotides read TGTGCCAGCAGGCCCTACGACACAAACACCGGGGAGCTGTTTTTT.

This clone was seen just once. The chain recombines TRBV5-1 with TRBJ2-7; D is perhaps TRBD2 (6 bases). V was clipped by 4 bases and J by 7 bases, with 24 bases between them. The CDR3 totals 16 residues. Germline loops: CDR1 SGHRS, CDR2 YFSETQ. The CDR3 spells CASSPRGAASVGEQYF. Here the CDR3 DNA reads TGCGCCAGCAGCCCACGCGGGGCAGCTTCTGTGGGTGAGCAGTACTTC.

The V call is TRBV7-3, the J call TRBJ2-7, with TRBD1 matching over 11 bases. From germline, CDR1 is SGHTA and CDR2 FQGTGA. Losses at the gene ends were 2 bases for V and 2 bases for J; bases not matched to a gene: 2. The CDR3 is 15 residues long. CDR3 nucleotide sequence: TGTGCCAGCAGCTTAGGGACAGGGGGTCCCTACGAGCAGTACTTC. Amino acids: CASSLGTGGPYEQYF.

The V gene is TRBV19, the J gene TRBJ1-2; 9 bases fit TRBD1. This CDR3 contains 17 residues. V was clipped by 4 bases and J by 1 base; unmatched bases: 10. Germline loops: CDR1 LNHDA, CDR2 SQIVND (reference sequence). This chain's CDR3 is CASSTPDRGSHNYGYTF. The CDR3 nucleotides are TGTGCCAGTAGTACCCCGGACAGGGGCTCTCATAACTATGGCTACACCTTC.

The J gene is TRBJ1-2, the V gene TRBV6-1; 7 bases agree with TRBD1. With V trimmed by 6 bases and J by 3 bases, 1 base remained unmatched. Germline assignment: CDR1 MNHNS and CDR2 SASEGT. The CDR3 contains 12 residues. The CDR3 nucleotides read TGTGCCAGCAGGGGGACAGACTATGGCTACACCTTC. It codes for CASRGTDYGYTF.

The chain carries TRBV2 and TRBJ1-2; D is ambiguous. The CDR3 covers 14 residues. V was clipped by 6 bases and J by 5 bases, with 16 bases between them. The germline CDR1 and CDR2 sequences are SNHLY and FYNNEI. CDR3 DNA: TGTGCCAGCAGATCTAGTGAGGGATTTTATGGCTACACCTTC. Its translation is CASRSSEGFYGYTF.

This clone was seen just once. In DNA, the CDR3 is TGTGCCAGCAAAACAGGGGGCTATGGCTACACCTTC. Translation: CASKTGGYGYTF. The rearrangement uses TRBV9 and TRBJ1-2; 8 bases are a match to TRBD1. V shed 6 bases and J 4 bases; nucleotides not matched to a gene: 2. CDR1 is SGDLS, CDR2 YYNGEE, per germline. The CDR3 runs to 12 residues.

This chain links TRBV7-2 with TRBJ2-7, with D possibly matching TRBD2 (6 bases). CDR3 length equals 14 residues. V lost 1 base and J lost 5, with 12 bases in between. CDR1 and CDR2 from the germline V gene are SGHTA and FQGNSA. CDR3 loop: CASSLVGGADEQYF. CDR3 DNA sequence: TGTGCCAGCAGCTTAGTGGGGGGAGCGGACGAGCAGTACTTC.

The chain recombines TRBV19 with TRBJ1-4, with D perhaps TRBD1 (6 bases). The CDR3 totals 17 residues. The V end lost 2 bases, the J end lost 0 bases, and 13 bases lay between the germline ends. The germline gives CDR1 LNHDA, CDR2 SQIVND (reference sequence). CDR3 residues: CASSINSWTATNEKLFF. The DNA for the CDR3 is TGTGCCAGTAGTATAAACTCTTGGACAGCAACTAATGAAAAACTGTTTTTT.

V usage is TRBV16 and J usage is TRBJ2-1, with a possible D match to TRBD2 (5 bases). Looked up from germline, CDR1 is KGHSY and CDR2 is FQNENV. The CDR3 loop spans 12 amino acids. Trimming shortened V by 1 base and J by 7 bases, and 5 bases separated the two germline ends. The chain's CDR3 is CASSQWENEQFF. The DNA for the CDR3 is TGTGCCAGCAGCCAATGGGAGAATGAGCAGTTCTTC.

The count of this clone is one. V and J are TRBV9 and TRBJ2-3; the match to TRBD2 covers 7 bases. CDR1 SGDLS and CDR2 YYNGEE come from the germline V gene. V lost 4 bases to trimming and J lost 0 bases; unmatched junction nucleotides: 5. The CDR3 has 15 amino acids. CDR3 bases: TGTGCCAGCAGCCCGGGGGGTCCCAGCACAGATACGCAGTATTTT. It specifies CASSPGGPSTDTQYF.

The V gene is TRBV7-9, the J gene TRBJ1-1; 8 bases match TRBD1. Germline lookup yields CDR1 SEHNR and CDR2 FQNEAQ (reference sequence). CDR3 size: 15 residues. V lost 1 base to trimming and J lost 2 bases; unmatched junction nucleotides: 3. CDR3 protein: CASSLGTGFNTEAFF. The CDR3 nucleotides read TGTGCCAGCAGCTTAGGGACAGGGTTTAACACTGAAGCTTTCTTT.

The CDR3 DNA follows: TGTGCCAGCACCCCTCCCGGGACTAGCGGAAACACCGGGGAGCTGTTTTTT. This gives the protein CASTPPGTSGNTGELFF. The chain combines TRBV28 with TRBJ2-2, with TRBD2 matching over 11 bases. The CDR3 is made up of 17 amino acids. J lost 2 bases, V lost 7 bases, and 9 bases had no gene match. CDR1 is MDHEN and CDR2 is SYDVKM in the germline V gene.

The V and J genes are TRBV6-5 and TRBJ2-1; the match to TRBD1 covers 7 bases. Germline CDR1 and CDR2: MNHEY and SVGAGI. With 3 bases clipped from V and 7 bases from J, the junction kept 3 bases outside the gene matches. CDR3 length: 13 amino acids. CDR3 sequence (DNA): TGTGCCAGCAGTTATAGGGGGCGGAATGAGCAGTTCTTC. This gives the protein CASSYRGRNEQFF.

The chain couples TRBV27 to TRBJ2-7; 10 bases fit TRBD1. Germline values: CDR1 MNHEY, CDR2 SMNVEV (reference sequence). V gave up 3 bases and J gave up 0 bases; unmatched junction bases: 5. The CDR3 length is 16 residues. In nucleotides, the CDR3 is TGTGCCAGCAGTTTGACAGGGGGCTTTAGCTCCTACGAGCAGTACTTC. As protein: CASSLTGGFSSYEQYF.

This sequence joins TRBV7-2 and TRBJ2-7; possibly TRBD1 for D (5 bases). Germline-derived CDR1 and CDR2 are SGHTA and FQGNSA. The V gene lost 0 bases and the J gene lost 4 bases, with 10 bases spanning the gap. CDR3 length: 14 residues. CDR3 residues: CASSLASTGYEQYF. As DNA, the CDR3 is TGTGCCAGCAGCTTAGCGTCAACAGGTTACGAGCAGTACTTC.

This clone has only a few counts. J is TRBJ1-2 and V is TRBV11-2; D gene unclear. In germline, CDR1 is SGHAT, CDR2 FQNNGV. CDR3 length equals 13 residues. V lost 5 bases and J 0 bases, leaving 7 bases between the germline ends. The CDR3, as DNA: TGTGCCAGCAGCCAACAATCTAACTATGGCTACACCTTC. Translated: CASSQQSNYGYTF.

V and J are TRBV19 and TRBJ1-4; possible D gene TRBD1, 6 bases. CDR1 LNHDA and CDR2 SQIVND come from the germline V gene (reference sequence). The germline V and J ends were trimmed by 4 bases and 7 bases, with 13 bases remaining between them. The CDR3 spans 14 residues. The CDR3 bases are TGTGCCAGTAGTAGGACAGCCTCTGGTGAAAAACTGTTTTTT. Residues: CASSRTASGEKLFF.

The rearrangement uses TRBV19 and TRBJ1-4, with a weak D call TRBD1 (5 bases). V was cut by 7 bases and J by 0 bases, with 27 bases left in between. CDR3 size: 20 residues. Germline loops: CDR1 LNHDA, CDR2 SQIVND (reference sequence). This CDR3 reads CASMRTLGARASSTNEKLFF. Here the CDR3 DNA reads TGTGCCAGTATGCGCACCCTAGGGGCCAGGGCATCTTCAACTAATGAAAAACTGTTTTTT.

This chain connects TRBV6-1 to TRBJ2-7, with a weak D call TRBD1 (6 bases). This CDR3 has 14 residues. Germline assignment: CDR1 MNHNS and CDR2 SASEGT. V shed 6 bases and J shed 6 bases, with 18 bases lying between them. In nucleotides, the CDR3 is TGTGCCAGCAGGGTGAACAGGGCCCAGGGCGAGCAGTACTTC. This translates into CASRVNRAQGEQYF.

The chain uses TRBV6-1 and TRBJ1-4; D not certain. This CDR3 has 12 amino acids. CDR1 and CDR2 from the germline V gene are MNHNS and SASEGT. V was clipped by 10 bases and J by 7 bases, with 13 bases between them. The CDR3 DNA reads as TGTGCCACCTGGTCACTCGGTGAAAAACTGTTTTTT. Residues: CATWSLGEKLFF.

In its sample, this clone was seen once. J is TRBJ1-2 and V is TRBV25-1, with 8 bases lining up with TRBD1. Germline V CDR1 and CDR2: MGHDK, SYGVNS. The V gene end was trimmed by 6 bases and the J gene end by 6 bases; junction bases not matched to a gene: 9. There are 14 residues in the CDR3. As DNA, the CDR3 is TGTGCCAGCAGAGGGGACAGGAGCGGGAATGGCTACACCTTC. This gives the protein CASRGDRSGNGYTF.

The chain carries TRBV5-6 and TRBJ2-7; TRBD1 might be the D (6 bases). Germline loops: CDR1 SGHDT, CDR2 YYEEEE. V was shortened by 4 bases and J by 2 bases, with 19 bases between the two germline ends. There are 16 residues in the CDR3. The DNA for the CDR3 is TGTGCCAGCAGCACGGAACAGGGAATGCTAGCCTACGAGCAGTACTTC. Protein: CASSTEQGMLAYEQYF.

This clone was seen just once. The chain carries TRBV15 and TRBJ1-5; D not certain. Germline V lookup: CDR1 LNHNV, CDR2 YYDKDF (reference sequence). V was shortened by 5 bases and J by 3 bases, with 8 bases between the two germline ends. The CDR3 contains 13 residues. The CDR3, as DNA: TGTGCCACCAGCGCCCAGTCCAATCAGCCCCAGCATTTT. Protein product: CATSAQSNQPQHF.

V is TRBV9 and J is TRBJ2-7, with TRBD1 identical over 9 bases. CDR1 SGDLS and CDR2 YYNGEE come from the germline V gene. Losses at the gene ends were 3 bases for V and 7 bases for J; bases not matched to a gene: 11. There are 15 residues in the CDR3. The CDR3 bases are TGTGCCAGCAGCGCCGGATGGGGGACAGGGAGGGAGCAGTACTTC. Encoded protein: CASSAGWGTGREQYF. The full variable domain, with the rest looked up from reference TRBV9 and TRBJ2-7, is DSGVTQTPKHLITATGQRVTLRCSPRSGDLSVYWYQQSLDQGLQFLIQYYNGEERAKGNILERFSAQQFPDLHSELNLSSLELGDSALYFCASSAGWGTGREQYFGPGTRLTVT.

This clone was found once. This chain uses TRBV18 with TRBJ2-5; D is uncertain. Deletions cut 1 base from V and 4 bases from J, with 13 bases between. Per the germline V gene, CDR1 is KGHSH and CDR2 is LQKENI. The CDR3 runs to 15 residues. DNA of the CDR3: TGTGCCAGCTCACCACTACTCAGGCTCGGAGAGACCCAGTACTTC. It specifies CASSPLLRLGETQYF.